A single sample is the source of the 27 T cell receptor beta chains below, sequenced in a study of regulatory T cells in long-lasting Graves disease. For TCR beta, libraries came from iRepertoire HTBI primers and Arm-PCR of CDR3 regions. TCRdb called the multiplex PCR reads again in MiXCR, with one record for every CDR3 protein. The data hold approximately 690,000 distinct CDR3 sequences, with around 30% observed a single time. Time point in this sample: persistent/refractory GD, antithyroid drugs over 5 years with positive TRAb. Extracted PBMC RNA gave rise to the TCR library. The source material was peripheral blood mononuclear cells (PBMCs), sampled when the disease was refractory, from a patient treated with antithyroid drugs. The source is a female donor with Graves disease.

V usage is TRBV7-6 and J usage is TRBJ1-4; D may be TRBD1 (5 bases). Germline V gene lookup returns CDR1 SGHVS and CDR2 FNYEAQ. The CDR3 totals 16 residues. V was clipped by 1 base and J by 7 bases, with 16 bases between them. The CDR3 reads CASSLGGGGFGEKLFF. CDR3 nucleotides: TGTGCCAGCAGCTTAGGGGGGGGGGGATTCGGTGAAAAACTGTTTTTT.

This clonotype has only a few counts. The chain has TRBV6-1 and TRBJ1-2; D unresolved. V lost 4 bases to trimming and J lost 2 bases, with 17 bases between them. CDR1 MNHNS and CDR2 SASEGT come from the germline V gene. This CDR3 is built from 16 residues. CDR3 coding DNA: TGTGCCAGCAGTGTATCCCGTTGGGGTTCCAACTATGGCTACACCTTC. Translating it yields CASSVSRWGSNYGYTF.

As to this clonotype: A read error may produce the germline difference seen at one junction end. The rearrangement uses TRBV10-2 and TRBJ1-2, with 10 positions matching TRBD1. The CDR3 has 16 amino acids. From germline, CDR1 is WSHSY and CDR2 SAAADI. The CDR3 here is CASTEPGQGVSYGYTF. Here the CDR3 DNA reads TGCGCCAGCACTGAGCCTGGACAGGGGGTATCTTATGGCTACACCTTC.

This clonotype was found a few times. V is TRBV20-1 and J is TRBJ2-7, with D possibly being TRBD1 or TRBD2 (5 bases each). CDR3 length equals 14 residues. Trimming removed 6 bases at V and 4 bases at J, with 19 bases between. Germline CDR1 DFQATT, CDR2 SNEGSKA (reference sequence). CDR3 protein: CSAGRARATYEQYF. DNA for the CDR3: TGCAGTGCGGGACGAGCGAGGGCAACATACGAGCAGTACTTC.

This clonotype was seen repeatedly, ten times or more. This rearrangement joins TRBV12-3 or TRBV12-4 to TRBJ1-1, with a possible D match to TRBD1 (5 bases). The CDR3 sequence is 13 residues long. V lost 3 bases, J lost 5 bases, and 10 bases lay in between. The CDR3 is CASSFGGRTEAFF. CDR3 nucleotide sequence: TGTGCCAGCAGTTTTGGGGGGAGGACTGAAGCTTTCTTT.

This clonotype was found a few times. The gene calls are TRBV29-1 and TRBJ1-1; the D is unclear. The CDR3 has 13 amino acids. Trimming took 7 bases from V and 4 from J, leaving 16 bases between them. The germline V gene encodes CDR1 SQVTM and CDR2 ANQGSEA. The CDR3: CSGTEGSGTEAFF. The DNA of the CDR3 is TGCAGCGGAACGGAGGGTTCGGGCACTGAAGCTTTCTTT.

This clonotype was counted only a few times. This chain uses TRBV12-3 or TRBV12-4 with TRBJ1-5; no clear D. Trimming took 7 bases from V and 0 from J, leaving 13 bases between them. The CDR3 extends over 15 amino acids. CDR3 in amino acids: CASTLRGHSNQPQHF. The CDR3 DNA sequence: TGTGCCAGCACCCTGAGAGGTCATAGCAATCAGCCCCAGCATTTT.

The sample holds a few counts of this clonotype. The J gene is TRBJ1-2, the V gene TRBV5-1, with 8 bases matching TRBD1. The CDR3 has 16 residues. From germline, CDR1 is SGHRS and CDR2 YFSETQ. With V trimmed by 2 bases and J by 4 bases, 10 bases remained unmatched. The CDR3 loop is CASSFSGQGSIYGYTF. The CDR3 nucleotides are TGCGCCAGCAGCTTTAGCGGACAGGGTTCCATCTATGGCTACACCTTC.

The CDR3 DNA sequence: TGTGCCAGCAGTGCTACGGAACCGGGGGCCTACGAGCAGTACTTC. Translated, it gives CASSATEPGAYEQYF. This chain links TRBV6-1 with TRBJ2-7, with D possibly matching TRBD2 (6 bases). Germline CDR1 MNHNS, CDR2 SASEGT. The CDR3 sequence is 15 residues long. V dropped 4 bases and J dropped 2 bases, with 15 bases sitting between them.

This clonotype was counted only a few times. V usage is TRBV18 and J usage is TRBJ2-7; possible D gene TRBD2, 6 bases. V was clipped by 3 bases and J by 7 bases, with 16 bases between them. Per germline, CDR1 KGHSH and CDR2 LQKENI. The CDR3 loop spans 14 amino acids. Written as DNA, the CDR3 is TGTGCCAGCTCACCCCGGACTGGCGGGGAAGAGCAGTACTTC. This translates into CASSPRTGGEEQYF.

J is TRBJ1-1 and V is TRBV19; 8 bases align to TRBD1. V was pared by 5 bases and J by 0 bases, with 5 bases of the junction left unmatched. The CDR3 totals 15 residues. CDR1 LNHDA and CDR2 SQIVND come from the germline V gene (reference sequence). The CDR3 spells CASSPRTGMNTEAFF. In DNA, the CDR3 is TGTGCCAGTAGTCCGAGGACAGGGATGAACACTGAAGCTTTCTTT.

This clonotype was recorded at least ten times. This chain links TRBV20-1 with TRBJ1-5, with a tentative D call TRBD1 (6 bases). The CDR3 extends over 12 amino acids. Deletions cut 6 bases from V and 7 bases from J, with 13 bases between. Germline V gene data show CDR1 as DFQATT and CDR2 as SNEGSKA (reference sequence). The CDR3 loop reads CSAGQGFQPQHF. The CDR3 nucleotides are TGCAGTGCAGGGCAGGGGTTCCAGCCCCAGCATTTT.

This clonotype was seen many times. This rearrangement joins TRBV6-1 to TRBJ2-5; 7 positions match TRBD2. The CDR3 covers 15 residues. The germline V gene encodes CDR1 MNHNS and CDR2 SASEGT. V shed 5 bases and J 1 base; nucleotides not matched to a gene: 7. CDR3 residues: CASSLILAAQETQYF. The CDR3 DNA is TGTGCCAGCAGTCTAATCCTAGCGGCCCAAGAGACCCAGTACTTC.

The genes are TRBV28 and TRBJ2-7; no clear D gene. Germline V gene sequence: CDR1 MDHEN, CDR2 SYDVKM. V lost 9 bases and J 3 bases, leaving 18 bases between the germline ends. The CDR3 is 14 residues long. CDR3 loop: CASNLERSFYEQYF. CDR3 in DNA: TGTGCCAGTAATTTGGAACGGTCCTTCTACGAGCAGTACTTC.

The V gene is TRBV19, the J gene TRBJ1-1; no definite D call. Trimming removed 6 bases from V and 9 bases from J, with 11 bases in between. Germline CDR1 is LNHDA and CDR2 is SQIVND (reference sequence). The CDR3 covers 11 residues. The CDR3 region is CASRTALKAFF. The CDR3 DNA reads as TGTGCCAGTAGGACCGCATTGAAAGCTTTCTTT. Drawing the rest from reference TRBV19 and TRBJ1-1, the complete variable domain is DGGITQSPKYLFRKEGQNVTLSCEQNLNHDAMYWYRQDPGQGLRLIYYSQIVNDFQKGDIAEGYSVSREKKESFPLTVTSAQKNPTAFYLCASRTALKAFFGQGTRLTVV.

This clonotype has a count of ten or more. This chain joins TRBV28 and TRBJ1-5; weak D call: TRBD1 (5 bases). The CDR3 is made up of 13 amino acids. Trimming removed 8 bases from V and 6 bases from J, with 14 bases in between. Germline V lookup: CDR1 MDHEN, CDR2 SYDVKM. DNA for the CDR3: TGTGCCAGCTGGGGGGTGGGTGGTCAGCCCCAGCATTTT. It is translated as CASWGVGGQPQHF.

The rearrangement uses TRBV30 and TRBJ1-5; D not resolved. The V gene lost 0 bases and the J gene lost 7 bases, with 13 bases spanning the gap. Germline CDR1 GTSNPN, CDR2 SVGIG (reference sequence). The CDR3 totals 14 residues. CDR3 amino acids: CAWSVAGVTQPQHF. The DNA of the CDR3 is TGTGCCTGGAGTGTTGCGGGAGTGACGCAGCCCCAGCATTTT.

This chain uses TRBV11-1 with TRBJ1-1; D remains ambiguous. The CDR3 consists of 15 residues. CDR1 is SGHAT, CDR2 FQDESV, per germline (reference sequence). V was clipped by 5 bases and J by 1 base, with 14 bases between them. This CDR3 is CASSPPDRQNTEAFF. The CDR3 DNA follows: TGTGCCAGCAGCCCCCCGGATCGGCAGAACACTGAAGCTTTCTTT. Full variable domain (rest looked up from reference TRBV11-1 and TRBJ1-1): EAEVAQSPRYKITEKSQAVAFWCDPISGHATLYWYRQILGQGPELLVQFQDESVVDDSQLPKDRFSAERLKGVDSTLKIQPAELGDSAMYLCASSPPDRQNTEAFFGQGTRLTVV.

Only a few counts were recorded for this clonotype. The chain links TRBV19 to TRBJ1-5; TRBD1 is a possible D gene (5 bases). The CDR3 length is 16 residues. Between the trimmed V and J ends, which lost 4 bases and 2 bases, there was a span of 15 bases. Germline CDR1 and CDR2: LNHDA and SQIVND (reference sequence). CDR3 nucleotide sequence: TGTGCCAGTAGTACTCTACCGGGACCTCGCAATCAGCCCCAGCATTTT. This encodes CASSTLPGPRNQPQHF.

The rearrangement joins TRBV27 to TRBJ2-2; 7 bases match TRBD1. CDR3 length equals 15 residues. Per the germline V gene, CDR1 is MNHEY and CDR2 is SMNVEV (reference sequence). The V and J ends lost 7 bases and 3 bases, in that order; junction bases with no gene match: 8. CDR3 protein: CASTRGTADTGELFF. The CDR3 DNA reads TGTGCCAGCACCAGGGGGACAGCGGACACCGGGGAGCTGTTTTTT.

This chain connects TRBV2 to TRBJ2-1, with D unclear. Germline CDR1 SNHLY, CDR2 FYNNEI. The length of the CDR3 is 14 residues. The V end was cut by 0 bases, the J end by 6 bases, with 9 bases between. CDR3 protein: CASSEALQRNEQFF. DNA for the CDR3: TGTGCCAGCAGTGAAGCCCTACAACGCAATGAGCAGTTCTTC. Drawing the rest from reference TRBV2 and TRBJ2-1, the complete variable domain is EPEVTQTPSHQVTQMGQEVILRCVPISNHLYFYWYRQILGQKVEFLVSFYNNEISEKSEIFDDQFSVERPDGSNFTLKIRSTKLEDSAMYFCASSEALQRNEQFFGPGTRLTVL.

This clonotype was seen a handful of times. The J gene is TRBJ1-6, the V gene TRBV27; D unclear. Per germline, CDR1 MNHEY and CDR2 SMNVEV (reference sequence). The CDR3 is made up of 13 amino acids. The germline V and J ends were trimmed by 6 bases and 10 bases, with 13 bases remaining between them. CDR3 DNA: TGTGCCAGCAGCGCCGTTTCCGGATCACCCCTCCACTTT. Translating it yields CASSAVSGSPLHF.

The chain recombines TRBV5-6 with TRBJ2-7, with D tentatively TRBD2 (5 bases). The V end lost 0 bases, the J end lost 6 bases, and 19 bases lay between the germline ends. The CDR3 consists of 16 residues. Germline loops: CDR1 SGHDT, CDR2 YYEEEE. The CDR3 region has the DNA TGTGCCAGCAGCTTGGTCAGTAAGCGGAGAGGTCGCGAGCAGTACTTC. Translated, it gives CASSLVSKRRGREQYF.

J is TRBJ2-1 and V is TRBV27; 8 nucleotides align to TRBD1. The CDR3 totals 17 residues. V lost 2 bases, J lost 5 bases, and 11 bases stayed unmatched. Germline V gives CDR1 MNHEY, CDR2 SMNVEV (reference sequence). In nucleotides, the CDR3 is TGTGCCAGCAGTTTAGCGATGCGACAGGGGTTTAACAATGAGCAGTTCTTC. It is translated as CASSLAMRQGFNNEQFF.

The rearrangement uses TRBV20-1 and TRBJ1-4; 8 nucleotides line up with TRBD1. The CDR3 spans 16 residues. V lost 2 bases and J lost 4; bases outside the gene matches: 9. Germline V CDR1 and CDR2: DFQATT, SNEGSKA (reference sequence). The CDR3 DNA is TGCAGTGCTAGAACCGGGACAGGACTCCTTAATGAAAAACTGTTTTTT. It encodes CSARTGTGLLNEKLFF.

This clonotype has at least ten counts. This chain uses TRBV2 with TRBJ1-3, with TRBD1 as a possible D gene (6 bases). There are 14 residues in the CDR3. V was shortened by 4 bases and J by 9 bases, with 16 bases between the two germline ends. Germline CDR1 SNHLY, CDR2 FYNNEI. This chain's CDR3 is CASSVGTPTGTIYF. For the CDR3, the DNA is TGTGCCAGCAGTGTTGGGACCCCGACAGGCACCATATATTTT. The variable domain in full, with the rest retrieved from reference TRBV2 and TRBJ1-3, is EPEVTQTPSHQVTQMGQEVILRCVPISNHLYFYWYRQILGQKVEFLVSFYNNEISEKSEIFDDQFSVERPDGSNFTLKIRSTKLEDSAMYFCASSVGTPTGTIYFGEGSWLTVV.

The rearrangement links TRBV7-9 to TRBJ2-7; D uncertain. The V gene lost 4 bases and the J gene lost 4 bases, with 11 bases spanning the gap. CDR1 SEHNR and CDR2 FQNEAQ come from the germline V gene (reference sequence). The CDR3 covers 13 residues. In DNA, the CDR3 is TGTGCCAGCAGCTCCTCCTTTAGGTACGAGCAGTACTTC. Translating gives CASSSSFRYEQYF.